The present TCR beta chain was sequenced within a study of blood T cell repertoires in COVID-19. The wider study: Both acute and convalescent COVID-19 samples were obtained from the United States, Italy and Spain. T cells, B-cell-depleted T cells, or PBMCs supplied cDNA or gDNA.

Germline CDR1 and CDR2: SGHTA and FQGNSA. Losses at the gene ends were 0 bases for V and 0 bases for J; bases not matched to a gene: 9. CDR3 size: 18 residues. Seattle's enrolled individuals joined amid active infection and were then monitored longitudinally. Study processing details: Amplification of reference gene primers was used by the study to estimate nucleated cell counts. The repertoire was sequenced with immunoSEQ multiplex PCR; TCRdb's copy has only in-frame clones and lacks some. V and J calls and clone size come straight from that table; D and trimming were deduced from the DNA. Of fewer than 350,000 clones in the sample, roughly nine tenths were seen once.

Sample: peripheral blood. The sequence was collected from a woman aged 60 to 75 with COVID-19, enrolled during active disease. V gene TRBV7-2 combines with J gene TRBJ1-2; TRBD1 matches 8 bases. The chain's CDR3 is CASSLAGGRRGPNYGYTF. CDR3 nucleotide sequence: TGTGCCAGCAGCTTAGCCGGGGGTCGCAGGGGGCCTAACTATGGCTACACCTTC. Together with reference TRBV7-2 and TRBJ1-2, the CDR3 gives the full variable domain: GAGVSQSPSNKVTEKGKDVELRCDPISGHTALYWYRQSLGQGLEFLIYFQGNSAPDKSGLPSDRFSAERTGGSVSTLTIQRTQQEDSAVYLCASSLAGGRRGPNYGYTFGSGTRLTVV.